This TCR beta chain was recovered during a study of blood T cells in healthy people across ages. This CDR3 has 14 residues. V lost 3 bases and J lost 5; bases outside the gene matches: 4. For the second PCR, which ran for roughly 7 to 11 cycles, a sample-barcoded 5' primer and a J-beta primer mix were used. Each cDNA molecule was tagged by a template-switch adaptor with 12 random nucleotides. MiXCR, applied by TCRdb to the 5' RACE reads, yields one record per CDR3 protein. The top ten clones hold around 2.1% of a sample with 1.5 million to 2 million distinct CDR3 sequences, 49% of them seen once. This TCR was sampled from a woman in her thirties or forties in good health. Sequencing was performed on blood. The chain uses TRBV12-3 or TRBV12-4 and TRBJ2-1, with 7 bases that match TRBD1. The chain's CDR3 is CASSFSGGHNEQFF. CDR3 DNA: TGTGCCAGCAGTTTTTCAGGGGGTCACAATGAGCAGTTCTTC.